What follows are 18 T cell receptor beta chains derived from one specimen sequenced in a study of a mutant IDH1 vaccine in newly diagnosed glioma. Time point here: week 47, end of study. Doses consisted of 300 ug of mutant IDH1 20-mer peptide each, paired with topical imiquimod. No antigen has been assigned to these receptors. TCRdb's copy holds only in-frame clones and misses some; the assay was immunoSEQ multiplex PCR. This sample has about 67,000 clones, with around four fifths found just once. The input for sequencing was PBMCs, taken from a glioma patient whose treatment included an IDH1 peptide vaccine. All receptors come from a man aged 25 to 40 with glioma.

The gene calls are TRBV18 and TRBJ1-2; 8 nucleotides align to TRBD1. The CDR3 runs to 13 residues. Trimming cost V 4 bases and J 5 bases; bases outside gene matches: 3. The germline V gene has CDR1 KGHSH and CDR2 LQKENI. The CDR3 DNA reads as TGTGCCAGCTCACAAGGGACAGGTTATGGCTACACCTTC. It specifies CASSQGTGYGYTF.

The chain links TRBV5-4 to TRBJ2-5; D uncertain. The CDR3 loop spans 14 amino acids. CDR1 and CDR2 from the germline V gene are SGHNT and YYREEE (reference sequence). Trimming pared 4 bases from V and 4 bases from J, leaving 14 bases between. This CDR3 is CASSLSSSGETQYF. As DNA, the CDR3 is TGTGCCAGCAGCCTTTCAAGTTCTGGAGAGACCCAGTACTTC.

The J gene is TRBJ2-3, the V gene TRBV29-1; D remains unclear. The CDR3 sequence is 14 residues long. Per the germline V gene, CDR1 is SQVTM and CDR2 is ANQGSEA. V lost 6 bases, J lost 2 bases, and 15 bases lay in between. The CDR3 bases are TGCAGCGTGGAACCTGGCCTTAACACAGATACGCAGTATTTT. Translated: CSVEPGLNTDTQYF.

V and J are TRBV29-1 and TRBJ1-2; 8 bases are a match to TRBD1. Germline assignment: CDR1 SQVTM and CDR2 ANQGSEA. The CDR3 has 13 amino acids. V lost 2 bases, J lost 5 bases, and 4 bases stayed unmatched. CDR3 region: CSVEPGQVYGYTF. The CDR3 DNA follows: TGCAGCGTTGAACCGGGACAGGTTTATGGCTACACCTTC.

The chain employs TRBV19 and TRBJ2-2; D call uncertain. The CDR3 spans 13 residues. Germline V CDR1 and CDR2: LNHDA, SQIVND (reference sequence). The V gene lost 3 bases and the J gene lost 3 bases, with 5 bases spanning the gap. CDR3 bases: TGTGCCAGTAGTATTTTAGACACCGGGGAGCTGTTTTTT. It translates to CASSILDTGELFF.

The rearrangement joins TRBV6-5 to TRBJ1-2; possible D gene TRBD1, 6 bases. In germline, CDR1 is MNHEY, CDR2 SVGAGI. The CDR3 loop spans 14 amino acids. The V and J ends lost 7 bases and 4 bases respectively, with 16 bases between them. The CDR3 nucleotides are TGTGCCAGCACCCCAGGGGCACGGGCCTATGGCTACACCTTC. Residues: CASTPGARAYGYTF.

CDR3 loop: CASSLDILERGQGEQFF. CDR3 sequence (DNA): TGTGCCAGCAGCTTAGATATCCTCGAGCGCGGACAAGGTGAGCAGTTCTTC. The chain employs TRBV13 and TRBJ2-1, with D perhaps TRBD1 (5 bases). This CDR3 spans 17 amino acids. V lost 1 base and J 9 bases, leaving 22 bases between the germline ends. Looked up from germline, CDR1 is PRHDT and CDR2 is FYEKMQ (reference sequence).

V and J are TRBV4-1 and TRBJ2-7; D tentatively fits TRBD1 or TRBD2 (5 bases each). CDR3 length equals 18 residues. V was shortened by 3 bases and J by 0 bases, with 21 bases between the two germline ends. Germline values: CDR1 MGHRA, CDR2 YSYEKL. CDR3 sequence reads: CASSHPRASRASSYEQYF. CDR3 nucleotide sequence: TGCGCCAGCAGCCACCCGAGGGCATCCAGGGCCAGCTCCTACGAGCAGTACTTC.

This clone has just a few counts. The gene calls are TRBV5-4 and TRBJ1-1; TRBD1 matches 7 bases. There are 16 residues in the CDR3. CDR1 is SGHNT, CDR2 YYREEE, per germline (reference sequence). The junction had 6 bases not matched to a gene; V was cut back by 0 bases and J by 1 base. The CDR3 is CASSLGRGRRNTEAFF. The CDR3 DNA reads as TGTGCCAGCAGCTTGGGTAGGGGGCGGCGGAACACTGAAGCTTTCTTT.

This sequence joins TRBV7-2 and TRBJ1-3; no reliable D call. V was clipped by 5 bases and J by 4 bases, with 12 bases between them. Per the germline V gene, CDR1 is SGHTA and CDR2 is FQGNSA. CDR3 length equals 14 residues. The CDR3 DNA sequence: TGTGCCAGCAGCCCCAACAGTCCGGGAAACACCATATATTTT. This translates into CASSPNSPGNTIYF.

The chain employs TRBV7-2 and TRBJ2-1, with D perhaps TRBD2 (6 bases). The V gene's germline CDR1 is SGHTA and CDR2 FQGNSA. CDR3 length: 14 residues. V was pared by 9 bases and J by 5 bases, with 17 bases between. CDR3 amino acids: CARSTRGFDNEQFF. The CDR3 DNA reads TGTGCCAGGTCGACTCGGGGGTTTGACAATGAGCAGTTCTTC.

CDR3 in amino acids: CSVELGRGLREQYF. The CDR3 DNA reads as TGCAGCGTTGAACTGGGCAGGGGGCTCAGGGAGCAGTACTTC. The chain is built from TRBV29-1 and TRBJ2-7, with 8 nucleotides matching TRBD1. This CDR3 spans 14 amino acids. J lost 7 bases, V lost 2 bases, and 10 bases had no gene match. Germline values: CDR1 SQVTM, CDR2 ANQGSEA.

This chain uses TRBV5-1 with TRBJ1-4; 10 bases map to TRBD1. Per the germline V gene, CDR1 is SGHRS and CDR2 is YFSETQ. The CDR3 loop spans 14 amino acids. The J segment lost 5 bases and the V segment lost 5 bases, leaving 3 bases of the junction unmatched. CDR3 amino acids: CASRRGQGNEKLFF. The CDR3 bases are TGCGCCAGCAGACGGGGACAGGGGAATGAAAAACTGTTTTTT.

The J gene is TRBJ1-2, the V gene TRBV5-5; no clear D. Trimming shortened V by 2 bases and J by 2 bases, and 7 bases separated the two germline ends. Germline loops: CDR1 SGHKS, CDR2 YYEKEE (reference sequence). There are 13 residues in the CDR3. The CDR3 DNA sequence: TGTGCCAGCAGCTTAGCGATGAACTATGGCTACACCTTC. Its translation: CASSLAMNYGYTF.

The chain carries TRBV5-1 and TRBJ2-3, with 7 nucleotides matching TRBD2. The CDR3 extends over 16 amino acids. Germline V gene data show CDR1 as SGHRS and CDR2 as YFSETQ. J lost 1 base, V lost 4 bases, and 9 bases had no gene match. CDR3 sequence: CASSAPRGVGTDTQYF. CDR3 DNA sequence: TGCGCCAGCAGCGCCCCTCGGGGGGTTGGCACAGATACGCAGTATTTT.

The rearrangement links TRBV19 to TRBJ1-1; possibly TRBD1 for D (5 bases). The V end was cut by 3 bases, the J end by 1 base, with 12 bases between. This CDR3 has 15 amino acids. The germline V gene encodes CDR1 LNHDA and CDR2 SQIVND (reference sequence). The CDR3 DNA reads as TGTGCCAGTAGTATCGGGGACGGGGGGAACACTGAAGCTTTCTTT. Translation gives CASSIGDGGNTEAFF.

The V and J genes are TRBV28 and TRBJ1-2; 9 bases fit TRBD1. V shed 5 bases, J shed 4 bases, and the junction held 8 bases outside the gene matches. Per germline, CDR1 MDHEN and CDR2 SYDVKM. The CDR3 is made up of 15 amino acids. The CDR3 sequence is CASSKTGGIVYGYTF. Here the CDR3 DNA reads TGTGCCAGCAGTAAGACAGGGGGGATCGTCTATGGCTACACCTTC.

V gene TRBV28 combines with J gene TRBJ1-6; TRBD1 matches 8 bases. Losses at the gene ends were 4 bases for V and 10 bases for J; bases not matched to a gene: 12. From germline, CDR1 is MDHEN and CDR2 SYDVKM. This CDR3 has 16 residues. DNA for the CDR3: TGTGCCAGCAGTTACCCACAGGGGGTACCCTCATCACCCCTCCACTTT. Its protein product is CASSYPQGVPSSPLHF.